This T cell receptor (beta chain) was found in a study of cytomegalovirus exposure and HLA in healthy donors. The wider study: Drawn from HLA-typed donors, 65 million to 100 million unique TCRs were held in an early data release. Study-wide results and limits: Productive status was seen about 87% or about 30% of the time for most TCR beta V segments in an earlier analysis. In a later analysis, V- and J-gene trimming of beta chains associated with a DCLRE1C missense variant, replicated independently.

PCR primers comprised 60 Vbeta and 13 Jbeta primers. Libraries were prepared by immunoSEQ multiplex PCR; TCRdb keeps only in-frame clonotypes and omits some of them. Here the sample spans under 150,000 clones, 83% being singletons. The CDR3 covers 13 residues. The germline V gene encodes CDR1 KGHSH and CDR2 LQKENI. After removal of 3 bases from V and 2 bases from J, the junction contained 0 bases not matched to a gene. As regards this clone: Its antigen is still unknown.

The receptor was isolated from a girl aged 2-9 years in good health and CMV-seronegative. The chain links TRBV18 to TRBJ2-5; TRBD1 matches at 7 bases. Sequenced material: PBMCs. CDR3 DNA: TGTGCCAGCTCACCGGGACAGCAAGAGACCCAGTACTTC. It translates to CASSPGQQETQYF.